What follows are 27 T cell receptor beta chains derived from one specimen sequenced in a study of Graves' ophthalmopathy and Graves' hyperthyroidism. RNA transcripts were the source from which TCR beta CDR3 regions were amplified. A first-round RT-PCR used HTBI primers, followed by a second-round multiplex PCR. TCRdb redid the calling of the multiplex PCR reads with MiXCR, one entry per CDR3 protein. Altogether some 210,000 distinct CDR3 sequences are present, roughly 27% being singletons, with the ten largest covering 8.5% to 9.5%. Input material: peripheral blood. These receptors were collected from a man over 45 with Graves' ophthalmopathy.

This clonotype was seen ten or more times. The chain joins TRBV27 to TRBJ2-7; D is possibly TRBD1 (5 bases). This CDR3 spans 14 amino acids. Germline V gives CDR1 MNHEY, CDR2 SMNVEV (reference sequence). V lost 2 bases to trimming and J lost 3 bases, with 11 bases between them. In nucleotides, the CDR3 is TGTGCCAGCAGTTTAAGGGGTGCCCGCTACGAGCAGTACTTC. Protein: CASSLRGARYEQYF.

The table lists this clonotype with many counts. Written as DNA, the CDR3 is TGTGCCAGTAGTACTCCCCCTCGAGACAGGGGGCCCAGGGAGCTGTTTTTT. Its translation: CASSTPPRDRGPRELFF. This sequence joins TRBV19 and TRBJ2-2; 10 bases align to TRBD1. CDR1 is LNHDA, CDR2 SQIVND, per germline (reference sequence). The CDR3 totals 17 residues. V dropped 4 bases and J dropped 9; count of bases not matched to a gene: 14.

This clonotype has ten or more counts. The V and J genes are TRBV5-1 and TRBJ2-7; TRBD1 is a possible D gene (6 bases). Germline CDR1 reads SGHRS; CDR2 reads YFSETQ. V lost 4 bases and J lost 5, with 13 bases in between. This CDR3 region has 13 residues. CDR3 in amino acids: CASSRDMGDEQYF. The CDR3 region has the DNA TGCGCCAGCAGCAGGGACATGGGGGACGAGCAGTACTTC.

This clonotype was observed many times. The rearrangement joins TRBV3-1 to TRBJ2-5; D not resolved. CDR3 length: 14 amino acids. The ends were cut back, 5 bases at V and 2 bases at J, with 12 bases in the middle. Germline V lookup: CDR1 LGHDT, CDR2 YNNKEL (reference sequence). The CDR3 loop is CASSLIADQETQYF. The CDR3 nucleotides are TGTGCCAGCAGCTTGATAGCCGATCAAGAGACCCAGTACTTC.

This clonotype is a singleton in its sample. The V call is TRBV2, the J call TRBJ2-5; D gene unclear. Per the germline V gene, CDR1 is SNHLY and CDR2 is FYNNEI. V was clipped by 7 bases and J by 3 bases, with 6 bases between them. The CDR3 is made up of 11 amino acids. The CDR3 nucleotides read TGTGCCAGCACTAGAGAAGAGACCCAGTACTTC. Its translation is CASTREETQYF.

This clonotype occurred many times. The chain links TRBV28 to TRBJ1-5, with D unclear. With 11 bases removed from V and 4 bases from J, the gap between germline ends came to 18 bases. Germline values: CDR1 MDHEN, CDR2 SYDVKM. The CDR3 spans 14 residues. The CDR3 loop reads CACVEAGLNQPQHF. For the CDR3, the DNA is TGTGCCTGTGTCGAGGCAGGCCTAAATCAGCCCCAGCATTTT.

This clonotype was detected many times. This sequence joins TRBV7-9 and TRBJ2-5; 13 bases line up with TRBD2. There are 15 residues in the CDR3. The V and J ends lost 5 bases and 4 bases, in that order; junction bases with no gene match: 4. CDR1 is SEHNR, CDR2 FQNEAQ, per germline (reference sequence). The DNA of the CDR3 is TGTGCCAGCAGCGTACTAGCGGGGGGGGGAGAGACCCAGTACTTC. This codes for CASSVLAGGGETQYF. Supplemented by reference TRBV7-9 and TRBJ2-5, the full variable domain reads DTGVSQNPRHKITKRGQNVTFRCDPISEHNRLYWYRQTLGQGPEFLTYFQNEAQLEKSRLLSDRFSAERPKGSFSTLEIQRTEQGDSAMYLCASSVLAGGGETQYFGPGTRLLVL.

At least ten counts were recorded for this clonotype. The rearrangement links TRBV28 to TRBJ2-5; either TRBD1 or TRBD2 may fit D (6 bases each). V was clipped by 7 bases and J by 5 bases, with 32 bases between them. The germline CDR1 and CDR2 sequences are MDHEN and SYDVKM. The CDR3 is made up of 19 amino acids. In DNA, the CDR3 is TGTGCCAGCACCCCGTCCGCCAGGGGTGGGCCGGGAGTGGAGGAGACCCAGTACTTC. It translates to CASTPSARGGPGVEETQYF.

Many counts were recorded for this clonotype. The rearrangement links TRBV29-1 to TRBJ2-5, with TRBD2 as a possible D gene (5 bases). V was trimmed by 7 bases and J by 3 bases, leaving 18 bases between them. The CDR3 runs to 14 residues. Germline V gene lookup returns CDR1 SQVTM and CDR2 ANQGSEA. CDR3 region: CSDTGIMAEETQYF. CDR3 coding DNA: TGCAGCGATACCGGGATAATGGCGGAAGAGACCCAGTACTTC.

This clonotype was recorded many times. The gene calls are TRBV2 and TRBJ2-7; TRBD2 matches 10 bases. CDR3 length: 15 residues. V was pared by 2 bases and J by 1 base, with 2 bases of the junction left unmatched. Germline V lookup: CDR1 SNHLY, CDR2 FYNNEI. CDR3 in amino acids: CASSESSGSSYEQYF. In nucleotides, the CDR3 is TGTGCCAGCAGTGAATCTAGCGGGAGTTCCTACGAGCAGTACTTC.

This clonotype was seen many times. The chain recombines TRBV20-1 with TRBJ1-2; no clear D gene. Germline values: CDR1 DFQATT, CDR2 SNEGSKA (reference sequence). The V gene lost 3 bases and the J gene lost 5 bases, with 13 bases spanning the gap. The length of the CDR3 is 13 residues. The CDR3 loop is CSARGRGGYGYTF. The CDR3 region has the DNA TGCAGTGCTAGGGGTCGTGGTGGATATGGCTACACCTTC.

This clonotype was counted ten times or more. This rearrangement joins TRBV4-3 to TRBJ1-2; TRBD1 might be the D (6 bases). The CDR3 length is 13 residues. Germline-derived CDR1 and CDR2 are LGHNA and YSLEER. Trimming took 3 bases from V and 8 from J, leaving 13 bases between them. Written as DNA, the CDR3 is TGCGCCAGCAGCCAGGACCACAGGGAAGGCTACACCTTC. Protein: CASSQDHREGYTF.

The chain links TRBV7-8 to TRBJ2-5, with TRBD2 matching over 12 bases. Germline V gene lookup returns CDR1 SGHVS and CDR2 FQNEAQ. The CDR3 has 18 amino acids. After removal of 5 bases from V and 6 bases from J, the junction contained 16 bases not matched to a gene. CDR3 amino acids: CASSRPQLAGGPEQTQYF. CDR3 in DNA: TGTGCCAGCAGCCGACCCCAACTAGCGGGAGGACCCGAACAGACCCAGTACTTC.

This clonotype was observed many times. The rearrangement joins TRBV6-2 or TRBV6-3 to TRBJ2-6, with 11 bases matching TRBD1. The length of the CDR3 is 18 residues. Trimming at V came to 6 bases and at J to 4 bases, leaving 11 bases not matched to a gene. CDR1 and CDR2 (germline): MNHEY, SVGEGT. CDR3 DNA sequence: TGTGCCAGCAGAAAGACCGGGACAGGGGGTGAAGGGGCCAACGTCCTGACTTTC. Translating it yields CASRKTGTGGEGANVLTF.

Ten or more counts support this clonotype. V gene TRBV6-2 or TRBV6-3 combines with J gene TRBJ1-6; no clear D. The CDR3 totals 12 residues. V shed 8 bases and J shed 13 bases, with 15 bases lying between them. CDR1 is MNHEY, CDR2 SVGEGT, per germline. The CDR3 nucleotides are TGTGCCAGCCGGACGGGAGATCGGCCCCTCCACTTT. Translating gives CASRTGDRPLHF.

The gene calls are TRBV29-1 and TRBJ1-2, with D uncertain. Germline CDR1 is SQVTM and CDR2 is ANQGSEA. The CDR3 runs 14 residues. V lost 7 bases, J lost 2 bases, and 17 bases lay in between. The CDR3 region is CSAREAGFNYGYTF. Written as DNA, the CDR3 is TGCAGCGCGAGAGAGGCGGGCTTCAACTATGGCTACACCTTC.

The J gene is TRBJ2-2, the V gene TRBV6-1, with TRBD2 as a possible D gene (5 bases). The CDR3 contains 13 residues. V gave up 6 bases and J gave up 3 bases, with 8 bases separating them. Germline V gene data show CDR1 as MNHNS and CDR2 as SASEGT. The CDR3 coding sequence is TGTGCCAGCAGGACACTAGACACCGGGGAGCTGTTTTTT. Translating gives CASRTLDTGELFF.

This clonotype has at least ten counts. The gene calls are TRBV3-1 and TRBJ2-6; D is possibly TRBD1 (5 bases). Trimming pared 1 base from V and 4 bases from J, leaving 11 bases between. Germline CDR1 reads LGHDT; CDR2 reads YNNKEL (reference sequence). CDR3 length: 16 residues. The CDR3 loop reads CASSQAGLFGANVLTF. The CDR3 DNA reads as TGTGCCAGCAGCCAAGCAGGGTTATTCGGGGCCAACGTCCTGACTTTC.

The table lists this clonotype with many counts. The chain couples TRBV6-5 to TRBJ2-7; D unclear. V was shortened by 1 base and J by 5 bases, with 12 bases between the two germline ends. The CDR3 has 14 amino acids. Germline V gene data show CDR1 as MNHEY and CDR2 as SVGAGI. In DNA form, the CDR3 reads TGTGCCAGCAGTTACTTTGGAAGGGCCCACGAGCAGTACTTC. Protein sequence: CASSYFGRAHEQYF.

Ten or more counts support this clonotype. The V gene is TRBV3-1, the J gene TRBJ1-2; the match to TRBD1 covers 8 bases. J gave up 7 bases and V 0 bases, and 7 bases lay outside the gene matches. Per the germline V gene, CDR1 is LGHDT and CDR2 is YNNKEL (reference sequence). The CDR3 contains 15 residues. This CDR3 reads CASSQDGQGAGGYTF. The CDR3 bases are TGTGCCAGCAGCCAAGATGGCCAGGGGGCTGGTGGCTACACCTTC.

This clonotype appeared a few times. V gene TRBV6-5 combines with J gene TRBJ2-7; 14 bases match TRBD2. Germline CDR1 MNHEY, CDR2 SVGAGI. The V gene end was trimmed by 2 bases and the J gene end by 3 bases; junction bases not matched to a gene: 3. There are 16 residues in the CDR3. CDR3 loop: CASSYGTSGSYYEQYF. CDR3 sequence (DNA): TGTGCCAGCAGTTACGGGACTAGCGGGAGCTACTACGAGCAGTACTTC.

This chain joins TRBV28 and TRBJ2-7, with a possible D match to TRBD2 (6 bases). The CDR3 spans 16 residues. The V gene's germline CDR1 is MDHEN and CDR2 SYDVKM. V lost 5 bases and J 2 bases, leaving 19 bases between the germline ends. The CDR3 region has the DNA TGTGCCAGCAGTCCCCCCCGGCGGGGCGACCCCTACGAGCAGTACTTC. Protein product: CASSPPRRGDPYEQYF.

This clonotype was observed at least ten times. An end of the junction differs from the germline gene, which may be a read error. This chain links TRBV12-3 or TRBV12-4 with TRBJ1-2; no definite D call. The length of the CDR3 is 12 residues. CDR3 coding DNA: TGTGCCAGCACTTCCAAGAACTATAGCTACACCTTC. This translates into CASTSKNYSYTF.

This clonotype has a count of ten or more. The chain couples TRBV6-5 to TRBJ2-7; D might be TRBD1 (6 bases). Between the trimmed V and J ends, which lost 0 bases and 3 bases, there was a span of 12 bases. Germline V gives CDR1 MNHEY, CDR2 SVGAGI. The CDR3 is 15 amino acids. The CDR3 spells CASSYSGQNYYEQYF. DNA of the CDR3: TGTGCCAGCAGTTACTCAGGACAGAACTACTACGAGCAGTACTTC.

CDR3 in amino acids: CASSKPSRPQPEAFF. The CDR3 coding sequence is TGTGCCAGCAGTAAGCCATCACGCCCCCAACCTGAAGCTTTCTTT. The chain carries TRBV6-1 and TRBJ1-1; the D is unclear. Germline CDR1 is MNHNS and CDR2 is SASEGT. V shed 5 bases and J shed 6 bases, with 19 bases lying between them. The CDR3 loop spans 15 amino acids.

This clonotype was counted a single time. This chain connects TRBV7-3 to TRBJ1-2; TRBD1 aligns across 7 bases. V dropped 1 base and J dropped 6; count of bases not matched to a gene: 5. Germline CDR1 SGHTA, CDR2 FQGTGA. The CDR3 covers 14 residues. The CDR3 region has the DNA TGTGCCAGCAGCTTAAGAGGGGGCGCAGATGGCTACACCTTC. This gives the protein CASSLRGGADGYTF. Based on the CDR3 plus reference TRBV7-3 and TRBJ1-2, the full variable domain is GAGVSQTPSNKVTEKGKYVELRCDPISGHTALYWYRQSLGQGPEFLIYFQGTGAADDSGLPNDRFFAVRPEGSVSTLKIQRTERGDSAVYLCASSLRGGADGYTFGSGTRLTVV.

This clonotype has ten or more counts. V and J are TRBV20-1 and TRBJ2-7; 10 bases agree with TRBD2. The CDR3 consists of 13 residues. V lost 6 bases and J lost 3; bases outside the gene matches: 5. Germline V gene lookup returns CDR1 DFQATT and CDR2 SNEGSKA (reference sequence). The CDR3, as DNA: TGCAGTGCCACAGTAGCGGGAGGCTACGAGCAGTACTTC. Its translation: CSATVAGGYEQYF.